This entry features one T cell receptor beta chain sequence. The antigen remains unidentified. The sample comes from a study of identical twins. Germline lookup yields CDR1 GTSNPN and CDR2 SVGIG (reference sequence). V shed 2 bases and J shed 4 bases, with 12 bases lying between them. This CDR3 region has 13 residues. Study-level points and caveats: Insertions ran lower in abundant cord blood beta clonotypes, though not in memory repertoires. Diverse VJ usage suggested most zero-insertion clonotypes were not invariant T cells.

Template switching introduced a universal primer site, and the cDNA bore unique molecular identifiers. TCRdb processed the 5' RACE reads anew with MiXCR; each CDR3 protein has one entry. The top ten clones hold approximately 0.98% of a sample with a few hundred thousand distinct CDR3 sequences, 13% to 15% of them seen once. This sample was shared with a second study, whose subject was yellow fever vaccine responses in identical twins.

This clonotype was obtained from a young woman in good health. The gene calls are TRBV30 and TRBJ2-7, with D perhaps matching TRBD1 (6 bases). The sample taken for sequencing was CD4+ T cells sorted from blood. This CDR3 reads CAWSIAQGYEQYF. CDR3 bases: TGTGCCTGGAGTATCGCACAGGGTTACGAGCAGTACTTC.